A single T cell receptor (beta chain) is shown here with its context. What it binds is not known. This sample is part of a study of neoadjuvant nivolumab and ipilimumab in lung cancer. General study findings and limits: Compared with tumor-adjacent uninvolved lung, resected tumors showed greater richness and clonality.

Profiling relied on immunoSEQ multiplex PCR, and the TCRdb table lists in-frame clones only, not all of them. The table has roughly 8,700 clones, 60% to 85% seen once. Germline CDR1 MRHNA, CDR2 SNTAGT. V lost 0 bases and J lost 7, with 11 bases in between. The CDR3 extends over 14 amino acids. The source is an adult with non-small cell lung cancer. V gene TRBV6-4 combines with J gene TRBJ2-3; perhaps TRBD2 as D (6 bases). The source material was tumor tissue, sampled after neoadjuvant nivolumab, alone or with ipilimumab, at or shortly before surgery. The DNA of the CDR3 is TGTGCCAGCAGTGACTCGGGGGAGGCGTATACGCAGTATTTT. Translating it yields CASSDSGEAYTQYF.